This T cell receptor beta chain was retrieved from a study of patients and donors after allogeneic stem cell transplantation. TCRdb processed the RT-PCR reads anew with MiXCR; each CDR3 protein has one entry. The data hold about a million distinct CDR3 sequences, with roughly 18% observed a single time. The CDR3 totals 16 residues. Germline V gene sequence: CDR1 SNHLY, CDR2 FYNNEI. J was trimmed by 7 bases and V by 6 bases; bases with no gene match: 12. This chain connects TRBV2 to TRBJ2-1; 10 bases are a match to TRBD2. Sequenced material: blood, either unsorted or a sorted T cell fraction (not recorded which). This clonotype was obtained from a human donor who was either an allogeneic HSCT recipient or a stem cell or donor lymphocyte infusion donor (not recorded which). It is not recorded whose cells these are; they may come from a transplant donor. The CDR3 region is CASRDARSGGVNEQFF. Here the CDR3 DNA reads TGTGCCAGCAGGGACGCGAGGAGCGGGGGGGTTAATGAGCAGTTCTTC.